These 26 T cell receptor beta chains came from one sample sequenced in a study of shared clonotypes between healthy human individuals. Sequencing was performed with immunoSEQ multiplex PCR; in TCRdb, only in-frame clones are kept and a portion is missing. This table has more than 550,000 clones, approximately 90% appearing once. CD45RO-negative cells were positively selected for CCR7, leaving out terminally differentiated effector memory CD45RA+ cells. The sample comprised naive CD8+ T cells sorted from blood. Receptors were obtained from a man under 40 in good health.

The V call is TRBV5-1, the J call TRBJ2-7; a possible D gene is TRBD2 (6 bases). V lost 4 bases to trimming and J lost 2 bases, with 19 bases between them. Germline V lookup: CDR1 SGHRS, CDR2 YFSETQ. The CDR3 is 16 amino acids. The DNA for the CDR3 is TGCGCCAGCAGCCCTGAGGTGGGGGGTGCAGCCTACGAGCAGTACTTC. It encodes CASSPEVGGAAYEQYF. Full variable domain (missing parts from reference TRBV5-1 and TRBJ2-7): KAGVTQTPRYLIKTRGQQVTLSCSPISGHRSVSWYQQTPGQGLQFLFEYFSETQRNKGNFPGRFSGRQFSNSRSEMNVSTLELGDSALYLCASSPEVGGAAYEQYFGPGTRLTVT.

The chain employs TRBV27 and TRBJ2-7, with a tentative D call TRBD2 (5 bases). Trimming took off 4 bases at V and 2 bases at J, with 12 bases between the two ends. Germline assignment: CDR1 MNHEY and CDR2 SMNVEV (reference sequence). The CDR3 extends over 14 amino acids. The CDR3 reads CASSSGRGTYEQYF. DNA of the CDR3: TGTGCCAGCAGTTCGGGTCGGGGAACCTACGAGCAGTACTTC.

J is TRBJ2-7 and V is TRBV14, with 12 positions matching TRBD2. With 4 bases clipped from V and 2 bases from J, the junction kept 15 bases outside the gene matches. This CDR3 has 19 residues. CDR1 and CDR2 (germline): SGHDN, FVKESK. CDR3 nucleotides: TGTGCCAGCAGCCCCCGCCGGAGACTAGCGGGAGTTTCGACCTACGAGCAGTACTTC. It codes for CASSPRRRLAGVSTYEQYF.

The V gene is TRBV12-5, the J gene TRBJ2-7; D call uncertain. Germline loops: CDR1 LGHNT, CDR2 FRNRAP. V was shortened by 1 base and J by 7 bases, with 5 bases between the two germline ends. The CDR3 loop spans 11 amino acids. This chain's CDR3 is CASGLGREQYF. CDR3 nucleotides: TGTGCTAGTGGTTTGGGTCGGGAGCAGTACTTC.

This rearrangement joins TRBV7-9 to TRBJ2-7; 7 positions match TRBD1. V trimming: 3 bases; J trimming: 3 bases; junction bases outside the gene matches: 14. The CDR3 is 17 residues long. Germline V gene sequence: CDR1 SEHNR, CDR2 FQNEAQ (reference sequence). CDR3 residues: CASSLWGNMGQSYEQYF. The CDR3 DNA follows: TGTGCCAGCAGCTTGTGGGGGAATATGGGACAGAGCTACGAGCAGTACTTC.

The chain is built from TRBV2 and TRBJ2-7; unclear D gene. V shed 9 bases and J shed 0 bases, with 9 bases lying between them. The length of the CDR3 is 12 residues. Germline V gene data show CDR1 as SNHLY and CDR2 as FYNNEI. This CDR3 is CASLLPSYEQYF. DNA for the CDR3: TGTGCCAGTCTCCTCCCCTCCTACGAGCAGTACTTC.

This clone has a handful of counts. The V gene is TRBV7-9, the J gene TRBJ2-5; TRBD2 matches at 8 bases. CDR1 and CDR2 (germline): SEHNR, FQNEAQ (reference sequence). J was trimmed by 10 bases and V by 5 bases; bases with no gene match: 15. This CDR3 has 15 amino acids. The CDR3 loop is CASSISGTRQGDQYF. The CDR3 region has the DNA TGTGCCAGCAGCATATCCGGGACTAGGCAAGGCGACCAGTACTTC.

The CDR3 spells CASTTLRNTEAFF. CDR3 DNA sequence: TGCGCCAGCACCACACTGAGGAACACTGAAGCTTTCTTT. The V and J genes are TRBV4-1 and TRBJ1-1; the D is unclear. The CDR3 is 13 amino acids. V shed 7 bases and J shed 1 base, with 10 bases lying between them. Germline V gives CDR1 MGHRA, CDR2 YSYEKL.

The CDR3 reads CASSQVWENEQFF. The CDR3 region has the DNA TGCGCCAGCAGCCAAGTCTGGGAAAATGAGCAGTTCTTC. The chain has TRBV4-1 and TRBJ2-1; D unresolved. In germline, CDR1 is MGHRA, CDR2 YSYEKL. Deletions cut 1 base from V and 7 bases from J, with 8 bases between. This CDR3 is 13 amino acids long.

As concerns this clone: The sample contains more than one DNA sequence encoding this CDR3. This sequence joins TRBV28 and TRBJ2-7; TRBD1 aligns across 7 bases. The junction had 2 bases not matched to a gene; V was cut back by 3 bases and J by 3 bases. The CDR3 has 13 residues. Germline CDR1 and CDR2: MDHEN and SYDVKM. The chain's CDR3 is CASSLGDSYEQYF. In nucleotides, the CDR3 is TGTGCCAGCAGTTTGGGGGACAGCTACGAGCAGTACTTC.

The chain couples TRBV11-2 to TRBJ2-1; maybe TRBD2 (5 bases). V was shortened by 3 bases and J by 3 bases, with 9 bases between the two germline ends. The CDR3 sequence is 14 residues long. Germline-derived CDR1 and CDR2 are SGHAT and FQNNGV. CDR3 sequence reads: CASSFHRGYNEQFF. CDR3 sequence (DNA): TGTGCCAGCAGCTTTCATCGGGGCTACAATGAGCAGTTCTTC.

The CDR3 DNA reads TGTGCCAGCAGCTTCCAGGGCCGAAACGAGCAGTACTTC. Its translation: CASSFQGRNEQYF. The chain uses TRBV6-6 and TRBJ2-7, with a weak D call TRBD1 (5 bases). CDR1 MNHNY and CDR2 SVGAGI come from the germline V gene (reference sequence). The V gene lost 6 bases and the J gene lost 5 bases, with 14 bases spanning the gap. This CDR3 has 13 residues.

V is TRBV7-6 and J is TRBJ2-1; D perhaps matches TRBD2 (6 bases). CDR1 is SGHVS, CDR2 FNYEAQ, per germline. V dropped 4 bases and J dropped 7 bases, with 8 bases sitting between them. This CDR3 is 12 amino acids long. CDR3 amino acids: CASSYRGNEQFF. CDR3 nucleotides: TGTGCCAGCAGCTACCGGGGGAATGAGCAGTTCTTC.

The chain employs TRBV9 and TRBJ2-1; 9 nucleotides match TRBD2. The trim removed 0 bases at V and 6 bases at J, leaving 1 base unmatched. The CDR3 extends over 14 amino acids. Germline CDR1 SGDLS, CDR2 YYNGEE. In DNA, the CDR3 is TGTGCCAGCAGCGTAGGCGGGAGGGTCAATGAGCAGTTCTTC. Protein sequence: CASSVGGRVNEQFF. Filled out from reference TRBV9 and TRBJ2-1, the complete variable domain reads DSGVTQTPKHLITATGQRVTLRCSPRSGDLSVYWYQQSLDQGLQFLIQYYNGEERAKGNILERFSAQQFPDLHSELNLSSLELGDSALYFCASSVGGRVNEQFFGPGTRLTVL.

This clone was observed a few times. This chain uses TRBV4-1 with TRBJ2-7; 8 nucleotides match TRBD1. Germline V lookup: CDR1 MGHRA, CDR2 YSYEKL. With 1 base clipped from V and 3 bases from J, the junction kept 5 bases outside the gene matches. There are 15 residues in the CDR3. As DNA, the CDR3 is TGCGCCAGCAGCCAAGTCTGGACAGGGAGCTACGAGCAGTACTTC. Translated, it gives CASSQVWTGSYEQYF.

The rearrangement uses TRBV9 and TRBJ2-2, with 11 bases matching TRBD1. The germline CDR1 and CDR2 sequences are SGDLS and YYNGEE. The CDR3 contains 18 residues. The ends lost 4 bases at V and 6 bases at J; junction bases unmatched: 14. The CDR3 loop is CASSPGPGQGVLSGELFF. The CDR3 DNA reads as TGTGCCAGCAGCCCCGGGCCGGGACAGGGGGTTCTTTCCGGGGAGCTGTTTTTT.

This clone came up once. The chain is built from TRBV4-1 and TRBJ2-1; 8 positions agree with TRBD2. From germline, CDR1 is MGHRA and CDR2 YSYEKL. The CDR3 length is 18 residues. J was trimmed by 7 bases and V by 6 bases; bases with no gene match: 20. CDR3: CASSPKAPDGTRSNEQFF. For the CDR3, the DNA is TGCGCCAGCAGTCCAAAAGCGCCAGACGGGACTAGGTCAAATGAGCAGTTCTTC.

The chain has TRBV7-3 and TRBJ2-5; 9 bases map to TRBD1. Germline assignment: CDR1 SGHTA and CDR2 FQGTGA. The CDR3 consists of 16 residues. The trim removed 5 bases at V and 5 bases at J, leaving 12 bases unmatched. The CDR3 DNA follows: TGTGCCAGCAGCCCCCAGGTCGGGACAGGGTGGGAGACCCAGTACTTC. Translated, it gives CASSPQVGTGWETQYF. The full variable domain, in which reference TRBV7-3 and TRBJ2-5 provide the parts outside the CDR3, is GAGVSQTPSNKVTEKGKYVELRCDPISGHTALYWYRQSLGQGPEFLIYFQGTGAADDSGLPNDRFFAVRPEGSVSTLKIQRTERGDSAVYLCASSPQVGTGWETQYFGPGTRLLVL.

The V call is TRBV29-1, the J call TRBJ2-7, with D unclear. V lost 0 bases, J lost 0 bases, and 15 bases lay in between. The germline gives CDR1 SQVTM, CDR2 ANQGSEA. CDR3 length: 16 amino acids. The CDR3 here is CSVEDPKEGISYEQYF. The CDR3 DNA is TGCAGCGTTGAAGATCCTAAAGAAGGGATCTCCTACGAGCAGTACTTC.

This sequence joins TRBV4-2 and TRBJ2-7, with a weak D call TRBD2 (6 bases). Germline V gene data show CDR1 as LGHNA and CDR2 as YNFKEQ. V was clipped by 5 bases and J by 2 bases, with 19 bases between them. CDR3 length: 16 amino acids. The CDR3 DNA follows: TGTGCCAGCAGCGGCGGGGCAGTTCCTAGCCCCTACGAGCAGTACTTC. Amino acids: CASSGGAVPSPYEQYF.

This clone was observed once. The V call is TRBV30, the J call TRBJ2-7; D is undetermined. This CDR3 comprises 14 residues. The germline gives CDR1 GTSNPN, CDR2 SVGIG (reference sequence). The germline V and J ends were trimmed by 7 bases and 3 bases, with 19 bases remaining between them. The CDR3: CAYDVETFSYEQYF. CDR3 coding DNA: TGTGCCTATGACGTGGAGACGTTTAGCTACGAGCAGTACTTC.

The CDR3 loop is CASSNPAGTGFTDTQYF. The CDR3, as DNA: TGCGCCAGCAGCAACCCGGCAGGGACAGGGTTCACAGATACGCAGTATTTT. The chain has TRBV5-1 and TRBJ2-3; TRBD1 agrees at 9 bases. CDR1 and CDR2 from the germline V gene are SGHRS and YFSETQ. This CDR3 has 17 residues. With V trimmed by 4 bases and J by 2 bases, 11 bases remained unmatched. The full variable domain, its missing parts supplied by reference TRBV5-1 and TRBJ2-3, is KAGVTQTPRYLIKTRGQQVTLSCSPISGHRSVSWYQQTPGQGLQFLFEYFSETQRNKGNFPGRFSGRQFSNSRSEMNVSTLELGDSALYLCASSNPAGTGFTDTQYFGPGTRLTVL.

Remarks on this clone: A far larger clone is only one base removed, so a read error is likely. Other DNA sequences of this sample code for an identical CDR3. CDR3 sequence: CASSQDPYNEQFF. In DNA, the CDR3 is TGCGCCAGCAGCCAAGATCCATACAATGAGCAGTTCTTC. The rearrangement joins TRBV4-3 to TRBJ2-1, with unresolved D. The CDR3 is 13 amino acids. Germline V lookup: CDR1 LGHNA, CDR2 YSLEER. V lost 0 bases, J lost 4 bases, and 4 bases lay in between.

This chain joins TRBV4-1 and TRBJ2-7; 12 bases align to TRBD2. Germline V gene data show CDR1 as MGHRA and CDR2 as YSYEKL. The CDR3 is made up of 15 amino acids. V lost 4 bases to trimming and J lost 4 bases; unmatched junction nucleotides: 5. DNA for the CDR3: TGCGCCAGCAGCCTTAGACTAGCGGGAGATTACGAGCAGTACTTC. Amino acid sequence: CASSLRLAGDYEQYF.

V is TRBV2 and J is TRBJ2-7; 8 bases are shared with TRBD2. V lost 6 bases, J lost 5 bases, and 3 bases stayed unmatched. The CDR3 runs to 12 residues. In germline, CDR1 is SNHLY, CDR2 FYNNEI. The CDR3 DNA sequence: TGTGCCAGCAGAGGCGGGAGGCACGAGCAGTACTTC. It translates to CASRGGRHEQYF.

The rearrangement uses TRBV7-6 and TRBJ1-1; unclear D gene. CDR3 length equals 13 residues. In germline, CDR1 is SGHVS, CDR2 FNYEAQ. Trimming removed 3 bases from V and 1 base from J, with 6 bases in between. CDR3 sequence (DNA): TGTGCCAGCAGCTTTTCACCGAACACTGAAGCTTTCTTT. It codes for CASSFSPNTEAFF.